Listed below are T cell receptor beta chains from one sample, sequenced in a study of spatial heterogeneity in lung cancer. TCRdb analysed the 5' RACE reads with MiXCR anew, one entry per CDR3 protein. The profile shows under 20,000 distinct CDR3 sequences, less than 7.5% of them singletons. The specimen comprised lung tumor tissue, sampled at surgery. The receptors originated from a male donor with early-stage non-small cell lung cancer. CDR3s include the opening cysteine and the closing phenylalanine or tryptophan. Fields, in order: D gene, J gene, V gene, clone size, CDR3 protein, CDR3 DNA. D genes are given only for firm matches. Size tells how often a clone was seen (once, few, many) or the class of an expanded clone, and some rows leave it out.

d_gene: NA
j_gene: TRBJ1-2
v_gene: TRBV27
abundance: few
CDR3aa: CASSATENYGYTF
CDR3nt: TGTGCCAGCAGCGCGACAGAGAACTATGGCTACACCTTC

d_gene: TRBD2
j_gene: TRBJ2-1
v_gene: TRBV2
abundance: many
CDR3aa: CARGGTSGYNEQFF
CDR3nt: TGTGCCAGAGGGGGGACTAGCGGGTACAATGAGCAGTTCTTC

d_gene: NA
j_gene: TRBJ2-3
v_gene: TRBV6-1
abundance: many
CDR3aa: CARANPARSTDTQYF
CDR3nt: TGTGCCAGGGCGAATCCGGCTAGGAGCACAGATACGCAGTATTTT

d_gene: TRBD1
j_gene: TRBJ1-3
v_gene: TRBV9
abundance: many
CDR3aa: CASSTTGGGNTIYF
CDR3nt: TGTGCCAGCAGCACGACAGGGGGCGGAAACACCATATATTTT

d_gene: TRBD2
j_gene: TRBJ2-3
v_gene: TRBV7-2
abundance: many
CDR3aa: CASSLRTSGGLSTDTQYF
CDR3nt: TGTGCCAGCAGCTTGAGGACTAGCGGGGGCCTTAGCACAGATACGCAGTATTTT

d_gene: TRBD1
j_gene: TRBJ1-1
v_gene: TRBV18
abundance: few
CDR3aa: CASSPRTGVNTEAFF
CDR3nt: TGTGCCAGCTCACCCCGGACAGGGGTGAACACTGAAGCTTTCTTT

d_gene: NA
j_gene: TRBJ2-2
v_gene: TRBV20-1
abundance: medium-sized
CDR3aa: CSARGPGAARYTGELFF
CDR3nt: TGCAGTGCTAGAGGGCCCGGGGCCGCTCGTTACACCGGGGAGCTGTTTTTT

d_gene: NA
j_gene: TRBJ1-1
v_gene: TRBV6-5
abundance: many
CDR3aa: CASSPLAGGAEAFF
CDR3nt: TGTGCCAGCAGTCCCTTAGCTGGGGGGGCTGAAGCTTTCTTT

d_gene: NA
j_gene: TRBJ2-3
v_gene: TRBV20-1
abundance: many
CDR3aa: CSALRADTQYF
CDR3nt: TGCAGTGCCCTTAGGGCCGATACGCAGTATTTT

d_gene: NA
j_gene: TRBJ2-3
v_gene: TRBV6-1
abundance: many
CDR3aa: CASTYQDPTDTQYF
CDR3nt: TGTGCCAGCACCTACCAGGACCCCACAGATACGCAGTATTTT

d_gene: NA
j_gene: TRBJ1-6
v_gene: TRBV6-2/TRBV6-3
abundance: many
CDR3aa: CASTDVTGYSPLHF
CDR3nt: TGTGCCAGCACCGACGTTACGGGATATTCACCCCTCCACTTT

d_gene: NA
j_gene: TRBJ2-3
v_gene: TRBV4-1
abundance: many
CDR3aa: CASSQDRTDTQYF
CDR3nt: TGCGCCAGCAGCCAAGATCGCACAGATACGCAGTATTTT

d_gene: TRBD2
j_gene: TRBJ2-1
v_gene: TRBV24-1
abundance: medium-sized
CDR3aa: CATSVAGQNNEQFF
CDR3nt: TGTGCCACCAGTGTAGCGGGACAAAACAATGAGCAGTTCTTC

d_gene: TRBD1
j_gene: TRBJ2-2
v_gene: TRBV30
abundance: many
CDR3aa: CAWSRTGLGELFF
CDR3nt: TGTGCCTGGAGTCGGACAGGTCTTGGGGAGCTGTTTTTT

d_gene: NA
j_gene: TRBJ2-5
v_gene: TRBV3-1
abundance: many
CDR3aa: CASSHVETQYF
CDR3nt: TGTGCCAGCAGCCATGTGGAGACCCAGTACTTC

d_gene: NA
j_gene: TRBJ1-2
v_gene: TRBV6-5
abundance: many
CDR3aa: CASTLNYGYTF
CDR3nt: TGTGCCAGCACCCTTAACTATGGCTACACCTTC

d_gene: TRBD2
j_gene: TRBJ2-3
v_gene: TRBV19
abundance: NA
CDR3aa: CASSIPGRRSDTQYF
CDR3nt: TGTGCCAGTAGTATCCCCGGGAGGCGCTCTGATACGCAGTATTTT

d_gene: NA
j_gene: TRBJ1-5
v_gene: TRBV6-6
abundance: many
CDR3aa: CASRTHREKSNQPQHF
CDR3nt: TGTGCCAGCAGGACCCACAGGGAAAAAAGCAATCAGCCCCAGCATTTT

d_gene: NA
j_gene: TRBJ2-6
v_gene: TRBV15
abundance: many
CDR3aa: CATSIAPRGIVGANVLTF
CDR3nt: TGTGCCACCAGCATTGCCCCCAGGGGAATCGTTGGGGCCAACGTCCTGACTTTC

d_gene: TRBD2
j_gene: TRBJ2-5
v_gene: TRBV20-1
abundance: many
CDR3aa: CSAIRDYSQETQYF
CDR3nt: TGCAGTGCGATACGGGACTATTCCCAAGAGACCCAGTACTTC

d_gene: NA
j_gene: TRBJ2-1
v_gene: TRBV11-2
abundance: many
CDR3aa: CASSFGRGGYNEQFF
CDR3nt: TGTGCCAGCAGCTTCGGTAGGGGGGGGTACAATGAGCAGTTCTTC

d_gene: TRBD1
j_gene: TRBJ2-7
v_gene: TRBV20-1
abundance: many
CDR3aa: CSANRPGTVGGEQYF
CDR3nt: TGCAGTGCTAATCGCCCCGGGACAGTCGGCGGCGAGCAGTACTTC

d_gene: TRBD1
j_gene: TRBJ1-5
v_gene: TRBV4-2
abundance: many
CDR3aa: CASSQDLPTGGGHSNQPQHF
CDR3nt: TGTGCCAGCAGCCAAGATCTGCCGACAGGGGGCGGCCATAGCAATCAGCCCCAGCATTTT

d_gene: TRBD1
j_gene: TRBJ1-1
v_gene: TRBV7-1
abundance: once
CDR3aa: CASSSGQVITEAFF
CDR3nt: TGTGCCAGCAGCTCCGGACAGGTAATCACTGAAGCTTTCTTT

d_gene: TRBD2
j_gene: TRBJ2-3
v_gene: TRBV6-5
abundance: many
CDR3aa: CASTLAGGSDTQYF
CDR3nt: TGTGCCAGCACTTTAGCGGGGGGTTCCGATACGCAGTATTTT

d_gene: NA
j_gene: TRBJ2-3
v_gene: TRBV20-1
abundance: NA
CDR3aa: CSARFSDTQYF
CDR3nt: TGCAGTGCTAGGTTCAGTGATACGCAGTATTTT

d_gene: NA
j_gene: TRBJ2-4
v_gene: TRBV20-1
abundance: many
CDR3aa: CSARDYRGAGRDIQYF
CDR3nt: TGCAGTGCTAGAGATTATCGAGGGGCTGGACGGGACATTCAGTACTTC

d_gene: TRBD2
j_gene: TRBJ2-7
v_gene: TRBV20-1
abundance: many
CDR3aa: CSARDLLAGGVQYF
CDR3nt: TGCAGTGCTAGAGATTTACTAGCGGGAGGCGTGCAGTACTTC

d_gene: NA
j_gene: TRBJ2-1
v_gene: TRBV29-1
abundance: many
CDR3aa: CSVRVGGKQQFF
CDR3nt: TGCAGCGTAAGGGTCGGAGGCAAGCAGCAGTTCTTC

d_gene: TRBD1
j_gene: TRBJ2-5
v_gene: TRBV14
abundance: many
CDR3aa: CASSRATGDRQETQYF
CDR3nt: TGTGCCAGCAGCCGCGCAACCGGGGACAGACAAGAGACCCAGTACTTC

d_gene: TRBD1
j_gene: TRBJ1-5
v_gene: TRBV20-1
abundance: many
CDR3aa: CSAQRDRNQPQHF
CDR3nt: TGCAGTGCTCAAAGGGACAGGAATCAGCCCCAGCATTTT

d_gene: TRBD2
j_gene: TRBJ2-2
v_gene: TRBV7-2
abundance: NA
CDR3aa: CASSLVGGNTRELFF
CDR3nt: TGTGCCAGCAGCTTAGTGGGGGGGAACACCAGGGAGCTGTTTTTT

d_gene: NA
j_gene: TRBJ1-1
v_gene: TRBV5-6
abundance: few
CDR3aa: CASSLYSTEAFF
CDR3nt: TGTGCCAGCAGCTTGTATAGCACTGAAGCTTTCTTT

d_gene: NA
j_gene: TRBJ2-7
v_gene: TRBV30
abundance: NA
CDR3aa: CAWSLDTNLYEQYF
CDR3nt: TGTGCCTGGAGTCTTGACACGAACCTCTACGAGCAGTACTTC

d_gene: NA
j_gene: TRBJ1-1
v_gene: TRBV5-4
abundance: few
CDR3aa: CASRTHGQIYTEAFF
CDR3nt: TGTGCCAGCAGAACTCACGGACAGATATACACTGAAGCTTTCTTT

d_gene: TRBD1
j_gene: TRBJ1-2
v_gene: TRBV4-1
abundance: many
CDR3aa: CASSQDPTGRSYGYTF
CDR3nt: TGCGCCAGCAGCCAAGATCCGACAGGGAGATCCTATGGCTACACCTTC

d_gene: NA
j_gene: TRBJ1-5
v_gene: TRBV2
abundance: many
CDR3aa: CASSETASNQPQHF
CDR3nt: TGTGCCAGCAGTGAGACAGCCAGCAATCAGCCCCAGCATTTT

d_gene: TRBD1
j_gene: TRBJ2-7
v_gene: TRBV29-1
abundance: many
CDR3aa: CSVLGQGNYEQYF
CDR3nt: TGCAGCGTGCTAGGACAGGGAAATTACGAGCAGTACTTC

d_gene: TRBD2
j_gene: TRBJ2-1
v_gene: TRBV4-1
abundance: many
CDR3aa: CASSQTSGTYNEQFF
CDR3nt: TGCGCCAGCAGTCAGACTAGCGGGACCTACAATGAGCAGTTCTTC

d_gene: TRBD1
j_gene: TRBJ2-3
v_gene: TRBV12-3/TRBV12-4
abundance: many
CDR3aa: CASSIHTGVLWGAQYF
CDR3nt: TGTGCCAGCAGCATACACACAGGGGTCCTATGGGGTGCGCAGTATTTT

d_gene: NA
j_gene: TRBJ2-2
v_gene: TRBV5-1
abundance: NA
CDR3aa: CASSLEIGDTGELFF
CDR3nt: TGCGCCAGCAGCTTAGAGATCGGGGACACCGGGGAGCTGTTTTTT